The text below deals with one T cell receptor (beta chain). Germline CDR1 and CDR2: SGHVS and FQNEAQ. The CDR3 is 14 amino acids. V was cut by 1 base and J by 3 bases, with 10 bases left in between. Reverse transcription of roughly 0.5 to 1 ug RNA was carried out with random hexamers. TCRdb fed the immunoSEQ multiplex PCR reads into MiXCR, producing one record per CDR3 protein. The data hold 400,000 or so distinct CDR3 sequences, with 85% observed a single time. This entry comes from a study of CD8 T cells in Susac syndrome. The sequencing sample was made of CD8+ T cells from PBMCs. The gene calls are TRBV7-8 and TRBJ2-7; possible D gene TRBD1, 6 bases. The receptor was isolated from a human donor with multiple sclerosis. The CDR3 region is CASSLGSRGYEQYF. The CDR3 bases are TGTGCCAGCAGCTTAGGAAGCAGGGGCTACGAGCAGTACTTC.